The 14 T cell receptor beta chains given below trace back to one sample, sequenced in a study of T cell clones after liver transplantation. The repertoire was sequenced with immunoSEQ multiplex PCR; TCRdb's copy has only in-frame clones and lacks some. This table holds roughly 19,000 clones, roughly 80% found once. The sample here was CD8+ T cells from blood, taken roughly 55 months after liver transplant. Source of these receptors: a human patient who received a liver transplant. Part of the T cell pool may stem from the graft donor.

The gene calls are TRBV19 and TRBJ1-5, with D perhaps TRBD1 (6 bases). Between the trimmed V and J ends, which lost 7 bases and 7 bases, there was a span of 17 bases. The CDR3 covers 14 residues. CDR1 and CDR2 (germline): LNHDA, SQIVND (reference sequence). CDR3 sequence (DNA): TGTGCCAGTACCCTCAAGGGGGTAGGCCAGCCCCAGCATTTT. This gives the protein CASTLKGVGQPQHF.

V and J are TRBV27 and TRBJ2-7; TRBD1 matches 8 bases. Germline V gene lookup returns CDR1 MNHEY and CDR2 SMNVEV (reference sequence). The CDR3 consists of 15 residues. Trimming cost V 3 bases and J 2 bases; bases outside gene matches: 6. The CDR3 spells CASSFGDRPPYEQYF. DNA of the CDR3: TGTGCCAGCAGTTTCGGGGACAGGCCCCCCTACGAGCAGTACTTC.

V usage is TRBV19 and J usage is TRBJ2-7; D unresolved. Trimming took 3 bases from V and 0 from J, leaving 9 bases between them. This CDR3 contains 14 residues. Per germline, CDR1 LNHDA and CDR2 SQIVND (reference sequence). CDR3 amino acids: CASSIGLFSYEQYF. CDR3 coding DNA: TGTGCCAGTAGTATCGGGCTTTTCTCCTACGAGCAGTACTTC. Using reference TRBV19 and TRBJ2-7 for the parts outside the CDR3, the full variable domain is DGGITQSPKYLFRKEGQNVTLSCEQNLNHDAMYWYRQDPGQGLRLIYYSQIVNDFQKGDIAEGYSVSREKKESFPLTVTSAQKNPTAFYLCASSIGLFSYEQYFGPGTRLTVT.

This chain uses TRBV29-1 with TRBJ2-7; D remains unclear. Germline V gene lookup returns CDR1 SQVTM and CDR2 ANQGSEA. The V end was cut by 7 bases, the J end by 3 bases, with 10 bases between. This CDR3 is built from 11 residues. The CDR3 coding sequence is TGCAGCGGGGGTTCTATCTACGAGCAGTACTTC. Amino acids: CSGGSIYEQYF.

This sequence joins TRBV4-2 and TRBJ2-2; tentatively, D is TRBD2 (5 bases). This CDR3 is 15 amino acids long. Deletions cut 0 bases from V and 5 bases from J, with 10 bases between. In germline, CDR1 is LGHNA, CDR2 YNFKEQ. The CDR3 DNA follows: TGTGCCAGCAGCCAAGATTCTAGCTGGACCGGGGAGCTGTTTTTT. Protein: CASSQDSSWTGELFF.

This chain joins TRBV6-5 and TRBJ2-2; 7 positions match TRBD1. Trimming at V came to 3 bases and at J to 1 base, leaving 2 bases not matched to a gene. Per the germline V gene, CDR1 is MNHEY and CDR2 is SVGAGI. This CDR3 has 15 amino acids. The CDR3 spells CASSYRTGNTGELFF. CDR3 DNA sequence: TGTGCCAGCAGTTATCGGACAGGGAACACCGGGGAGCTGTTTTTT.

The gene calls are TRBV6-1 and TRBJ1-1; the D is unclear. Trimming shortened V by 4 bases and J by 4 bases, and 10 bases separated the two germline ends. This CDR3 contains 13 residues. Germline V gene sequence: CDR1 MNHNS, CDR2 SASEGT. CDR3 in DNA: TGTGCCAGCAGTGCGCGCGGGAGCACTGAAGCTTTCTTT. Translating gives CASSARGSTEAFF.

The V and J genes are TRBV6-5 and TRBJ1-4, with 7 bases lining up with TRBD1. There are 15 residues in the CDR3. With V trimmed by 8 bases and J by 3 bases, 9 bases remained unmatched. The germline gives CDR1 MNHEY, CDR2 SVGAGI. As DNA, the CDR3 is TGTGCCAGCGGCCCCTACAGGGGAGCTAATGAAAAACTGTTTTTT. Translating gives CASGPYRGANEKLFF.

The rearrangement links TRBV7-9 to TRBJ2-7, with TRBD1 matching 8 bases. Germline V gene lookup returns CDR1 SEHNR and CDR2 FQNEAQ (reference sequence). The J segment lost 0 bases and the V segment lost 3 bases, leaving 10 bases of the junction unmatched. This CDR3 is built from 17 residues. As DNA, the CDR3 is TGTGCCAGCAGCTTCGGACAGGGAGGAAAAAGCTCCTACGAGCAGTACTTC. Its protein product is CASSFGQGGKSSYEQYF.

The genes are TRBV28 and TRBJ2-2; the D is unclear. Trimming left V 4 bases short and J 6 bases short, with 12 bases between. This CDR3 spans 14 amino acids. The germline CDR1 and CDR2 sequences are MDHEN and SYDVKM. The CDR3 here is CASSSRLAPGELFF. The CDR3 coding sequence is TGTGCCAGCAGTTCACGACTGGCACCCGGGGAGCTGTTTTTT. Looking up the rest from reference TRBV28 and TRBJ2-2 gives the full variable domain: DVKVTQSSRYLVKRTGEKVFLECVQDMDHENMFWYRQDPGLGLRLIYFSYDVKMKEKGDIPEGYSVSREKKERFSLILESASTNQTSMYLCASSSRLAPGELFFGEGSRLTVL.

The chain couples TRBV11-2 to TRBJ2-7, with no clear D. CDR3 size: 14 residues. Germline loops: CDR1 SGHAT, CDR2 FQNNGV. Trimming shortened V by 1 base and J by 1 base, and 8 bases separated the two germline ends. DNA of the CDR3: TGTGCCAGCAGCTTAGGGGCCGGATCCTACGAGCAGTACTTC. As protein: CASSLGAGSYEQYF.

The chain carries TRBV7-9 and TRBJ2-7, with TRBD1 as a possible D gene (6 bases). The CDR3 spans 13 residues. Germline V gives CDR1 SEHNR, CDR2 FQNEAQ (reference sequence). Trimming pared 4 bases from V and 3 bases from J, leaving 10 bases between. CDR3: CASSWVQGYEQYF. The CDR3, as DNA: TGTGCCAGCAGCTGGGTACAGGGCTACGAGCAGTACTTC.

This clone was counted a single time. The rearrangement uses TRBV10-3 and TRBJ1-3; TRBD1 is a possible D gene (6 bases). Germline assignment: CDR1 ENHRY and CDR2 SYGVKD. This CDR3 spans 17 amino acids. The V and J ends lost 4 bases and 0 bases respectively, with 16 bases between them. CDR3 coding DNA: TGTGCCATCAGTGCGACAAGGGGGGACATCTCTGGAAACACCATATATTTT. This codes for CAISATRGDISGNTIYF.

This clone was detected once. V usage is TRBV28 and J usage is TRBJ2-1; D not resolved. Trimming cost V 5 bases and J 7 bases, with 3 bases left between them. The CDR3 contains 10 residues. From germline, CDR1 is MDHEN and CDR2 SYDVKM. The CDR3 protein is CASSRNEQFF. The CDR3 nucleotides are TGTGCCAGCAGTCGGAATGAGCAGTTCTTC.